This T cell receptor (beta chain) was identified in a study of T-cell memory formation after mild COVID-19. Findings and caveats of the study: The appearance of some responding clones in pre-infection memory suggested that cross-reactive memory joined. Among CD4+ contracting clones, most were CM and EM, and CD8+ ones EMRA.

Constant-segment primers were used for 5'RACE, and the resulting TCR alpha and TCR beta cDNA libraries carried sample barcodes and UMIs. In TCRdb, the 5' RACE reads were re-called with MiXCR into one record per CDR3 protein. The profile shows approximately 350,000 distinct CDR3 sequences, 10% to 15% of them singletons. The CDR3 consists of 16 residues. Unmatched junction bases numbered 8, after V lost 4 bases and J lost 4 bases. The V gene's germline CDR1 is MNHEY and CDR2 SVGEGT. As for this clonotype: The antigen remains unidentified.

The source of this sequence is a young man who had mild COVID-19 (a few samples of this study predate the infection). Cell type and time point are not known. The genes are TRBV6-2 or TRBV6-3 and TRBJ1-2; 11 nucleotides agree with TRBD1. The material sequenced was PBMCs or a T cell subset sorted from them (not recorded which). CDR3 loop: CASSWLGTGGSYGYTF. The CDR3 DNA is TGTGCCAGCAGTTGGCTCGGGACAGGGGGAAGCTATGGCTACACCTTC.